The next 5 T cell receptor beta chains were all read from a single sample in a study of multiple sclerosis patients with progressive multifocal leukoencephalopathy. Time point noted: time of PML onset. The data were produced by immunoSEQ multiplex PCR, yet TCRdb's version contains in-frame clones alone and is incomplete. The sample holds 25,000 to 35,000 clones, roughly 87% seen once. The sequenced sample was PBMCs, obtained from a patient treated with natalizumab. The source of these receptors is a human donor with progressive multifocal leukoencephalopathy.

This chain connects TRBV4-2 to TRBJ2-3; D could derive from TRBD1 or TRBD2 (5 bases each). The CDR3 sequence is 17 residues long. Germline CDR1 reads LGHNA; CDR2 reads YNFKEQ. Trimming pared 4 bases from V and 0 bases from J, leaving 17 bases between. The CDR3: CASSPTGTADSTDTQYF. The CDR3 coding sequence is TGTGCCAGCAGCCCTACTGGGACCGCGGATAGCACAGATACGCAGTATTTT.

This clone appeared a few times. V usage is TRBV28 and J usage is TRBJ2-1; tentative D call: TRBD2 (5 bases). The CDR3 is 13 residues long. V lost 6 bases and J 3 bases, leaving 9 bases between the germline ends. CDR1 MDHEN and CDR2 SYDVKM come from the germline V gene. CDR3 nucleotides: TGTGCCAGCAGGGCACGGGACTACAATGAGCAGTTCTTC. It codes for CASRARDYNEQFF. Complete variable domain (other parts from reference TRBV28 and TRBJ2-1): DVKVTQSSRYLVKRTGEKVFLECVQDMDHENMFWYRQDPGLGLRLIYFSYDVKMKEKGDIPEGYSVSREKKERFSLILESASTNQTSMYLCASRARDYNEQFFGPGTRLTVL.

The chain has TRBV6-5 and TRBJ2-7; 7 bases fit TRBD1. Germline V gene data show CDR1 as MNHEY and CDR2 as SVGAGI. The CDR3 loop spans 12 amino acids. DNA for the CDR3: TGTGCTACCCGGACAGGCGGTTTAGGGCAGTACTTC. Its protein product is CATRTGGLGQYF.

CDR3 sequence (DNA): TGTGCCAGCTGGGAGGGAATTGGGGACGAGCAGTACTTC. This gives the protein CASWEGIGDEQYF. The chain joins TRBV5-4 to TRBJ2-7; 7 bases match TRBD2. J was trimmed by 5 bases and V by 7 bases; bases with no gene match: 9. The CDR3 sequence is 13 residues long. The germline V gene encodes CDR1 SGHNT and CDR2 YYREEE (reference sequence).

Only one count was recorded for this clone. The chain has TRBV7-2 and TRBJ1-1; maybe TRBD1 (6 bases). Germline V lookup: CDR1 SGHTA, CDR2 FQGNSA. The CDR3 totals 13 residues. Trimming pared 1 base from V and 4 bases from J, leaving 7 bases between. The CDR3 loop is CASSLEGGTEAFF. The CDR3 bases are TGTGCCAGCAGCTTAGAGGGGGGCACTGAAGCTTTCTTT.